This TCR beta chain was sequenced for a study of vaccination and CD4 T cells after COVID-19. On the study more broadly: Convalescent donors totaled six males and four females, including two who were Hispanic. In culture, cells were exposed to overlapping spike peptides from SARS-CoV-2, HCoV-NL63, HCoV-OC43 and HCoV-229E. Study outcomes and limitations: Reactive clonotype counts went from median approximately 20 after infection to 35 to 45 after vaccination, nonsignificantly.

The Oncomine TCR Beta short-read assay sequenced DNA from cultured CD4+ T cells. TCRdb analysed the PCR reads with MiXCR anew, one entry per CDR3 protein. Of some 16,000 distinct CDR3 sequences listed, approximately 48% were seen once; the top ten hold around 15%. Treatment given: approximately nine-day PBMC culture with coronavirus spike peptide pools or control peptides (ViraFEST assay). Antigen-specific T cell expansion with peptide pools preceded TCR sequencing in the ViraFEST approach. The V segment lost 3 bases and the J segment 0 bases; nucleotides outside the gene matches: 5. The CDR3 contains 16 residues. Germline CDR1 reads SGHRS; CDR2 reads YFSETQ. Regarding this clonotype: Its antigen is unidentified.

The chain has TRBV5-1 and TRBJ2-3; 9 bases map to TRBD1. This receptor was taken from a human donor who had recovered from COVID-19. Sequenced material: CD4+ T cells from blood, cultured in vitro. Written as DNA, the CDR3 is TGCGCCAGCAGCTACGGGACAGGGCAAAGCACAGATACGCAGTATTTT. This encodes CASSYGTGQSTDTQYF.